This T cell receptor (beta chain) appears in the sequencing data of a study of cytomegalovirus exposure and HLA in healthy donors. General study points: Later analysis revealed greater clonal expansion in HLA-associated TCR beta chains than in equally common others.

The PCR made use of 60 Vbeta and 13 Jbeta primers. The method was immunoSEQ multiplex PCR; TCRdb's version includes in-frame clones alone and lacks a portion of them. The data contain 70,000 or so clones, roughly 74% of them singletons. In regard to this clone: Its matching antigen is unknown. The identical CDR3 is also encoded by other nucleotide sequences in the sample.

The sample was PBMCs. The TCR was taken from a woman aged 55-69 years in good health and CMV-seropositive.

In nucleotides, the CDR3 is TGTGCCAGCAGTGAACGGGATAGCTCCTATAATTCACCCCTCCACTTT. This gives the protein CASSERDSSYNSPLHF. V gene TRBV6-1 combines with J gene TRBJ1-6; no firm D call. Trimming removed 2 bases from V and 0 bases from J, with 8 bases in between. The V gene's germline CDR1 is MNHNS and CDR2 SASEGT. The CDR3 loop spans 16 amino acids.